The T cell receptor (beta chain) described here comes from a study of blood T cell repertoires in COVID-19. Study-wide background: In each case, the material was cDNA or gDNA derived from T cells, B-cell-depleted T cells, or PBMCs.

Per the study methods: Reference gene primer amplification in the assay estimated nucleated cell counts. Sequencing used immunoSEQ multiplex PCR; TCRdb keeps in-frame clones, though not all of them. Clone size and the V and J calls come from that table; the DNA yielded D and trimming. This table has some 95,000 clones, approximately 76% appearing once. V dropped 6 bases and J dropped 4 bases, with 13 bases sitting between them. Germline V CDR1 and CDR2: MNHEY, SVGAGI. The CDR3 contains 14 residues. This TCR was sampled from a man between 65 and 85 years old with acute or convalescent COVID-19. The chain recombines TRBV6-5 with TRBJ1-3, with D maybe TRBD1 (6 bases). The sequenced sample was peripheral blood. The CDR3 sequence is CASSPTGMGNTIYF. Written as DNA, the CDR3 is TGTGCCAGCAGCCCCACAGGGATGGGAAACACCATATATTTT.